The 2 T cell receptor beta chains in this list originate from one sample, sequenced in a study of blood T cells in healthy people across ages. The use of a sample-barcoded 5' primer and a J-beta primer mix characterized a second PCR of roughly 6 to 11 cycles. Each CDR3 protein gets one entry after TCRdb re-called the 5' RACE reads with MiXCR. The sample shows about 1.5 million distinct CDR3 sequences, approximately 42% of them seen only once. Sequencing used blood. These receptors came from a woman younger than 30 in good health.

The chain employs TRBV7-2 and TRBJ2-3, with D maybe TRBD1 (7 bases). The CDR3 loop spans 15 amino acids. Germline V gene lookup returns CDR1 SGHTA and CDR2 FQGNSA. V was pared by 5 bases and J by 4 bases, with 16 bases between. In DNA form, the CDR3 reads TGTGCCAGCAGCCCAGAGGGGGCGGGATCAGATACGCAGTATTTT. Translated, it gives CASSPEGAGSDTQYF.

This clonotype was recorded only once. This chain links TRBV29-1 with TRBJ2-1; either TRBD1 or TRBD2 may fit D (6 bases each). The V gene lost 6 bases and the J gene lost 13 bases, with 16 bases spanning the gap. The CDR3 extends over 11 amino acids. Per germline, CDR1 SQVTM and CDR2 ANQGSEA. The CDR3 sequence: CSVQGGETQFF. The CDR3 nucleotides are TGCAGCGTACAGGGAGGAGAGACCCAGTTCTTC.